Following are 14 T cell receptor beta chains from one sample sequenced in a study of shared clonotypes between healthy human individuals. CD45RO negativity and positive selection for CCR7 defined naive CD8 cells, a population that excluded terminally differentiated effector memory CD45RA+ cells. Method: immunoSEQ multiplex PCR; TCRdb's copy keeps in-frame clones and lacks some. Seen here are roughly 2 million clones, about 95% observed once, and the top ten hold roughly 1%. The sample taken for sequencing was naive CD8+ T cells sorted from blood. The receptors originated from a young man in good health.

As concerns this clone: This sample also contains other DNA sequences that code for the same CDR3. The chain is built from TRBV7-2 and TRBJ2-7, with 10 bases matching TRBD2. The CDR3 is made up of 17 amino acids. With V trimmed by 1 base and J by 0 bases, 6 bases remained unmatched. Germline V gene sequence: CDR1 SGHTA, CDR2 FQGNSA. CDR3 amino acids: CASSLEASGSFSYEQYF. CDR3 DNA: TGTGCCAGCAGCTTAGAAGCTAGCGGGAGCTTCTCCTACGAGCAGTACTTC.

The chain joins TRBV5-6 to TRBJ2-1; D gene uncertain. In germline, CDR1 is SGHDT, CDR2 YYEEEE. V was trimmed by 2 bases and J by 7 bases, leaving 7 bases between them. CDR3 size: 12 residues. CDR3 nucleotides: TGTGCCAGCAGCTTCGAACGAAATGAGCAGTTCTTC. Translated: CASSFERNEQFF.

The chain is built from TRBV29-1 and TRBJ2-7; D call uncertain. The V gene lost 6 bases and the J gene lost 3 bases, with 9 bases spanning the gap. Germline V CDR1 and CDR2: SQVTM, ANQGSEA. This CDR3 spans 11 amino acids. The CDR3 nucleotides are TGCAGCGTCCAGGACCTCTACGAGCAGTACTTC. It translates to CSVQDLYEQYF.

The rearrangement links TRBV2 to TRBJ1-5; possible D gene TRBD1, 5 bases. Germline CDR1 and CDR2: SNHLY and FYNNEI. The CDR3 length is 15 residues. Trimming took off 3 bases at V and 0 bases at J, with 9 bases between the two ends. CDR3 residues: CASSETVDSNQPQHF. The CDR3 nucleotides read TGTGCCAGCAGTGAGACAGTCGATAGCAATCAGCCCCAGCATTTT.

The CDR3: CASSEATLTAIGYGYTF. DNA of the CDR3: TGTGCCAGCAGTGAAGCTACACTGACAGCGATCGGCTATGGCTACACCTTC. The chain is built from TRBV2 and TRBJ1-2; a possible D gene is TRBD1 (5 bases). From germline, CDR1 is SNHLY and CDR2 FYNNEI. The CDR3 consists of 17 residues. V was pared by 0 bases and J by 4 bases, with 18 bases between.

This sequence joins TRBV13 and TRBJ1-1; possibly TRBD1 for D (5 bases). Trimming left V 4 bases short and J 1 base short, with 10 bases between. From germline, CDR1 is PRHDT and CDR2 FYEKMQ (reference sequence). This CDR3 contains 14 residues. CDR3 coding DNA: TGTGCCAGCAGCTCTCAGGGTGAGAACACTGAAGCTTTCTTT. It yields the protein CASSSQGENTEAFF.

CDR3 region: CASSEGVEDEQYF. The CDR3 DNA reads TGCGCCAGCAGTGAGGGTGTTGAGGACGAGCAGTACTTC. This rearrangement joins TRBV10-1 to TRBJ2-7; no definite D call. V was cut by 2 bases and J by 5 bases, with 10 bases left in between. Germline CDR1 reads WNHNN; CDR2 reads SYGVQD (reference sequence). The CDR3 is 13 residues long.

This clone was detected only once. The CDR3 region is CASSLGVPGAQPQHF. The CDR3 DNA reads TGTGCCAGCAGCTTGGGGGTGCCCGGCGCTCAGCCCCAGCATTTT. V and J are TRBV5-6 and TRBJ1-5, with D hard to call. Trimming took off 0 bases at V and 6 bases at J, with 13 bases between the two ends. The CDR3 runs to 15 residues. Germline assignment: CDR1 SGHDT and CDR2 YYEEEE.

The chain carries TRBV28 and TRBJ2-7; TRBD1 might be the D (6 bases). CDR1 is MDHEN, CDR2 SYDVKM, per germline. Trimming left V 6 bases short and J 0 bases short, with 18 bases between. The CDR3 covers 16 residues. CDR3 DNA sequence: TGTGCCAGCAGACTCAGGGGTCGGGGTCTCTCCTACGAGCAGTACTTC. Its protein is CASRLRGRGLSYEQYF.

The CDR3 coding sequence is TGTGCCAGTAGTATGTTCACCGACAGCTCCTACGAGCAGTACTTC. Its translation: CASSMFTDSSYEQYF. The rearrangement joins TRBV19 to TRBJ2-7; perhaps TRBD1 as D (5 bases). Germline values: CDR1 LNHDA, CDR2 SQIVND (reference sequence). The CDR3 length is 15 residues. The germline V and J ends were trimmed by 3 bases and 0 bases, with 12 bases remaining between them. Variable domain in full (rest from reference TRBV19 and TRBJ2-7): DGGITQSPKYLFRKEGQNVTLSCEQNLNHDAMYWYRQDPGQGLRLIYYSQIVNDFQKGDIAEGYSVSREKKESFPLTVTSAQKNPTAFYLCASSMFTDSSYEQYFGPGTRLTVT.

The chain uses TRBV18 and TRBJ2-3; TRBD1 is a possible D gene (6 bases). V lost 6 bases and J 2 bases, leaving 15 bases between the germline ends. CDR1 and CDR2 from the germline V gene are KGHSH and LQKENI. There are 15 residues in the CDR3. CDR3 in amino acids: CASSLRGVITDTQYF. CDR3 DNA: TGTGCCAGCTCCCTCAGGGGTGTTATCACAGATACGCAGTATTTT.

The CDR3 DNA reads as TGTGCCAGCAGCCTCGGACTTCGTTTGGATGAAAAACTGTTTTTT. Encoded protein: CASSLGLRLDEKLFF. The rearrangement joins TRBV5-4 to TRBJ1-4; no clear D. V gave up 4 bases and J gave up 6 bases, with 16 bases separating them. CDR3 length: 15 residues. CDR1 and CDR2 from the germline V gene are SGHNT and YYREEE (reference sequence).

For this clone: Other DNA sequences within the sample encode an identical CDR3. The rearrangement joins TRBV6-5 to TRBJ2-5; D remains ambiguous. This CDR3 has 14 amino acids. Looked up from germline, CDR1 is MNHEY and CDR2 is SVGAGI. V was trimmed by 2 bases and J by 2 bases, leaving 9 bases between them. The CDR3 sequence is CASSYLRAQETQYF. As DNA, the CDR3 is TGTGCCAGCAGTTACCTCCGGGCTCAAGAGACCCAGTACTTC.

The CDR3 DNA follows: TGTGCCAGCTGGACGACTGACAGGCAAGATTGGGAAAAACTGTTTTTT. Amino acid sequence: CASWTTDRQDWEKLFF. This rearrangement joins TRBV5-5 to TRBJ1-4, with D maybe TRBD1 (6 bases). The CDR3 has 16 amino acids. V gave up 7 bases and J gave up 8 bases, with 24 bases separating them. Germline assignment: CDR1 SGHKS and CDR2 YYEKEE (reference sequence).